The clone carrying this T cell receptor (beta chain) has only a few counts. RNA transcripts yielded amplified TCR beta CDR3 regions. The TCR CDR3 was amplified in a first-round RT-PCR using the HTBI primer set. Each CDR3 protein gets one entry after TCRdb re-called the multiplex PCR reads with MiXCR. The sample carries some 250,000 distinct CDR3 sequences, 13% to 15% recorded once. Trimming left V 5 bases short and J 4 bases short, with 17 bases between. The CDR3 has 15 residues. The germline CDR1 and CDR2 sequences are MNHEY and SVGEGT. The data were taken from a study of T cells in Graves' hyperthyroidism and ophthalmopathy.

The sample was blood. The J gene is TRBJ1-1, the V gene TRBV6-2 or TRBV6-3, with a tentative D call TRBD1 (6 bases). This clonotype was obtained from a woman between 50 and 59 years old with Graves' hyperthyroidism that later progressed to Graves' ophthalmopathy. The CDR3 is CASSVTGTRGTEAFF. In DNA, the CDR3 is TGTGCCAGCAGTGTTACCGGGACAAGGGGCACTGAAGCTTTCTTT.